This section outlines one T cell receptor (beta chain) sequence together with its context. The sample belongs to a study of blood T cell repertoires in COVID-19. Assay used: immunoSEQ multiplex PCR; TCRdb lists only in-frame clones, some missing. This sample has approximately 60,000 clones, with more than 75% found just once. Germline-derived CDR1 and CDR2 are SGHRS and YFSETQ. The V segment lost 5 bases and the J segment 1 base; nucleotides outside the gene matches: 8. The CDR3 sequence is 16 residues long. This sequence was found in an elderly woman with acute or convalescent COVID-19. Sequencing used peripheral blood. The rearrangement links TRBV5-1 to TRBJ2-7; TRBD2 agrees at 11 bases. This CDR3 reads CASRPQLAGGSYEQYF. In DNA form, the CDR3 reads TGCGCCAGCAGACCCCAGCTAGCGGGAGGATCCTACGAGCAGTACTTC.